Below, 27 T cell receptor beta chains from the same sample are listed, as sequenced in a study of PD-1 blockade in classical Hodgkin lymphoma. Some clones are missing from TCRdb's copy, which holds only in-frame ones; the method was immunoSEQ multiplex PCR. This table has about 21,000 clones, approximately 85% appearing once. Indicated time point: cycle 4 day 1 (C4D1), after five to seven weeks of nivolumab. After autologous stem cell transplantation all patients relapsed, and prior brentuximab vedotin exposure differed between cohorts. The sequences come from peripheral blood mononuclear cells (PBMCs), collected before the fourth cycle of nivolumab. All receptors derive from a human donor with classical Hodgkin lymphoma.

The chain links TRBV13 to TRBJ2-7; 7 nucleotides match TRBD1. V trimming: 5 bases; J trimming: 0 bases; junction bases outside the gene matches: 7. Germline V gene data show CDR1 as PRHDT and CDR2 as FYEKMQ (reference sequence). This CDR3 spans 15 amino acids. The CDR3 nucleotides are TGTGCCAGCAGCAACACCGGGACAGACTCCTACGAGCAGTACTTC. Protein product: CASSNTGTDSYEQYF.

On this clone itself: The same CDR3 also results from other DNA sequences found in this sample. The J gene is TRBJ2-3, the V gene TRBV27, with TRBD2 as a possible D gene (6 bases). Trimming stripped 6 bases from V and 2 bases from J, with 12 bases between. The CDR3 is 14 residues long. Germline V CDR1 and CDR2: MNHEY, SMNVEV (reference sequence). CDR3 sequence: CASRRDPNTDTQYF. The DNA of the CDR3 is TGTGCCAGCAGGCGGGACCCAAACACAGATACGCAGTATTTT.

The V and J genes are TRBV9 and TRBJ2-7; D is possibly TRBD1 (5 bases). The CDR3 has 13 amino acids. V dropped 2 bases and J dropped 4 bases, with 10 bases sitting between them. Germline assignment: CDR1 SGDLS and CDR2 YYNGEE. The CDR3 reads CASSVRSGYEQYF. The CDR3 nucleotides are TGTGCCAGCAGCGTGAGATCAGGGTACGAGCAGTACTTC.

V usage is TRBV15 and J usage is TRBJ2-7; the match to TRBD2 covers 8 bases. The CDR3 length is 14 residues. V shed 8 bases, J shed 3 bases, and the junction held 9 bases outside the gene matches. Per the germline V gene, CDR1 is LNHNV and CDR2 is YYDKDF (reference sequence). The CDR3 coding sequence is TGTGCCACCCGGGATTCGCGGGAGGTCTACGAGCAGTACTTC. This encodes CATRDSREVYEQYF.

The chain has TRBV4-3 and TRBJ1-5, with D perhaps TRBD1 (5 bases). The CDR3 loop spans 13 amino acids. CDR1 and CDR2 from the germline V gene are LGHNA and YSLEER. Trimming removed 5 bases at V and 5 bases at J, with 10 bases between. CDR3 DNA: TGCGCCAGCAGCTTGGGGGAGGATCAGCCCCAGCATTTT. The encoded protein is CASSLGEDQPQHF.

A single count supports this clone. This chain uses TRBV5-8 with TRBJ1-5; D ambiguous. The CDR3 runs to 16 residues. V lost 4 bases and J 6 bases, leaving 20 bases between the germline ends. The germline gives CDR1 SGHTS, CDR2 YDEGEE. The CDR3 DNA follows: TGTGCCAGCAGCGCTGCCTCTTTTGGACCCGGTCAGCCCCAGCATTTT. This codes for CASSAASFGPGQPQHF.

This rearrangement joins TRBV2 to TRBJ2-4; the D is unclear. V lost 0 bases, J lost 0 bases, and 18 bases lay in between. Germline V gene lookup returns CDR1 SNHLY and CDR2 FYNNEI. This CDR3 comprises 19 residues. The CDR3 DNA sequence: TGTGCCAGCAGTGAAGCAGGTCATCCGGCGAGAATAGCCAAAAACATTCAGTACTTC. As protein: CASSEAGHPARIAKNIQYF. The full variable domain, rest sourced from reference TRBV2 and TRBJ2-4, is EPEVTQTPSHQVTQMGQEVILRCVPISNHLYFYWYRQILGQKVEFLVSFYNNEISEKSEIFDDQFSVERPDGSNFTLKIRSTKLEDSAMYFCASSEAGHPARIAKNIQYFGAGTRLSVL.

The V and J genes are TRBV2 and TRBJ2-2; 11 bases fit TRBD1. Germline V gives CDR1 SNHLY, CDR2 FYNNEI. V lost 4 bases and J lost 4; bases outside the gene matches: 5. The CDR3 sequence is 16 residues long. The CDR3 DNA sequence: TGTGCCAGCAGTGTGGGACAGGGGGTTATCACCGGGGAGCTGTTTTTT. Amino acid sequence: CASSVGQGVITGELFF.

The CDR3 DNA follows: TGTGCCAGCTCACCGGGCAAGACTAGCGGGAGGAACACCGGGGAGCTGTTTTTT. Encoded protein: CASSPGKTSGRNTGELFF. The chain couples TRBV18 to TRBJ2-2; 12 nucleotides line up with TRBD2. The length of the CDR3 is 18 residues. With V trimmed by 3 bases and J by 1 base, 6 bases remained unmatched. In germline, CDR1 is KGHSH, CDR2 LQKENI.

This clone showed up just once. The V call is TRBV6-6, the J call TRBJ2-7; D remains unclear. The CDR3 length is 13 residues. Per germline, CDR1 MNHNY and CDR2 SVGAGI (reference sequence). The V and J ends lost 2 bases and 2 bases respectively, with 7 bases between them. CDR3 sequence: CASSYGPAYEQYF. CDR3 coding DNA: TGTGCCAGCAGTTACGGGCCAGCCTACGAGCAGTACTTC.

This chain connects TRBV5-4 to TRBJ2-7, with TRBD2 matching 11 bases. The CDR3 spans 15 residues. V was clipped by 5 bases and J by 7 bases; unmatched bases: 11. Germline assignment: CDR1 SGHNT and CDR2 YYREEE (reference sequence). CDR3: CASRIAGGNPWEQYF. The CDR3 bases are TGTGCCAGCAGAATAGCGGGAGGGAATCCTTGGGAGCAGTACTTC.

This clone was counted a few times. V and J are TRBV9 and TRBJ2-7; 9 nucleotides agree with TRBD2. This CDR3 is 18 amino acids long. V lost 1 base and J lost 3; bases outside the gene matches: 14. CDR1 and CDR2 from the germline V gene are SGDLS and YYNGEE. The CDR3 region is CASSVSASGIVKGYEQYF. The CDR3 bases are TGTGCCAGCAGCGTATCAGCTAGCGGGATTGTAAAGGGCTACGAGCAGTACTTC.

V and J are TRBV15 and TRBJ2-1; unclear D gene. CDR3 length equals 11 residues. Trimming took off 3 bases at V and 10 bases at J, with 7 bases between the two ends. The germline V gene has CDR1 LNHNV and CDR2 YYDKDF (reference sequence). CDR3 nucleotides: TGTGCCACCAGCAGCGGCGGAGAGCAGTTCTTC. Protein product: CATSSGGEQFF.

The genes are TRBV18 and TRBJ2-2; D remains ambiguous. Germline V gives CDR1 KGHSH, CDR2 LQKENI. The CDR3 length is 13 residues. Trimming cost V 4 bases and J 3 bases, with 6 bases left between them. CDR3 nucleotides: TGTGCCAGCTCACAGGGATACACCGGGGAGCTGTTTTTT. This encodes CASSQGYTGELFF. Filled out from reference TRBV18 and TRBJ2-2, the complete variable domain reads NAGVMQNPRHLVRRRGQEARLRCSPMKGHSHVYWYRQLPEEGLKFMVYLQKENIIDESGMPKERFSAEFPKEGPSILRIQQVVRGDSAAYFCASSQGYTGELFFGEGSRLTVL.

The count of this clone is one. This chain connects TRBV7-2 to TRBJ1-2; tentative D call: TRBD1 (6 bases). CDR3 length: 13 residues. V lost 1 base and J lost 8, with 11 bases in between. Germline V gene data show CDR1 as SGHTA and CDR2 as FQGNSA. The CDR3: CASSLGADRGYTF. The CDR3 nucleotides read TGTGCCAGCAGCTTAGGTGCGGACAGAGGCTACACCTTC.

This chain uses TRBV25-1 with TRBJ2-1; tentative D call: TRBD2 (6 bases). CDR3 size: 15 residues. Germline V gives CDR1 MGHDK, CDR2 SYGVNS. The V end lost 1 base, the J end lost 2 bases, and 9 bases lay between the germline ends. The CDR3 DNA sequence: TGTGCCAGCAGTGAATTCGGGGGAACCTACAATGAGCAGTTCTTC. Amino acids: CASSEFGGTYNEQFF. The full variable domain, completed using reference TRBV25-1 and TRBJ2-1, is EADIYQTPRYLVIGTGKKITLECSQTMGHDKMYWYQQDPGMELHLIHYSYGVNSTEKGDLSSESTVSRIRTEHFPLTLESARPSHTSQYLCASSEFGGTYNEQFFGPGTRLTVL.

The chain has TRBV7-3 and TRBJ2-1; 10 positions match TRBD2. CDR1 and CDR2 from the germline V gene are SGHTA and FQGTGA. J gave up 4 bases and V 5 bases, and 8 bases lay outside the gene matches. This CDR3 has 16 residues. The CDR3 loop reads CASSLGTSALYNEQFF. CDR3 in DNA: TGTGCCAGCAGCCTTGGGACTAGCGCCCTATACAATGAGCAGTTCTTC.

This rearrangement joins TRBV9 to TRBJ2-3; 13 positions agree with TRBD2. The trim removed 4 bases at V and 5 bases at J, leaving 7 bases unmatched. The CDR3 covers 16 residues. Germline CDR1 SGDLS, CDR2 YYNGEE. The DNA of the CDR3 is TGTGCCAGCAGCATCCGGACTAGCGGGAGATTAGATACGCAGTATTTT. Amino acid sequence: CASSIRTSGRLDTQYF.

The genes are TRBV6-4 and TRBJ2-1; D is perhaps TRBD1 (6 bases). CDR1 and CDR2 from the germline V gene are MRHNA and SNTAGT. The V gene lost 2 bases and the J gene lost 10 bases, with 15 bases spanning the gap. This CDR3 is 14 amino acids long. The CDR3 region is CASSDTYTGNEQFF. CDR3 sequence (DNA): TGTGCCAGCAGTGACACTTATACAGGGAACGAGCAGTTCTTC.

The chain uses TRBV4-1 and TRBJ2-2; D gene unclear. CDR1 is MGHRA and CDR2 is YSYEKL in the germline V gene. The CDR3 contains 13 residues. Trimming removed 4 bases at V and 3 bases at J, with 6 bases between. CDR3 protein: CASSPPHTGELFF. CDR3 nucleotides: TGCGCCAGCAGCCCCCCGCACACCGGGGAGCTGTTTTTT.

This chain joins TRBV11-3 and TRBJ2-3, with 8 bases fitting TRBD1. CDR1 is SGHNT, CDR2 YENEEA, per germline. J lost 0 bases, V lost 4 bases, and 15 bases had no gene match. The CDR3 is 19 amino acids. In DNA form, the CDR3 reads TGTGCCAGCAGCTCGCGGACAGGGCATAAGGGCGCTAGCACAGATACGCAGTATTTT. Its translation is CASSSRTGHKGASTDTQYF.

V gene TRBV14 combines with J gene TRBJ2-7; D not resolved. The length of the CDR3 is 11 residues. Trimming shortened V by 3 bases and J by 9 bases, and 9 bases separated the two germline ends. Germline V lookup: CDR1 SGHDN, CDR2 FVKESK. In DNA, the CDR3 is TGTGCCAGCAGCCAGACCGGCCCGCAGTACTTC. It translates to CASSQTGPQYF.

The CDR3 reads CASSLSASKYNEQFF. For the CDR3, the DNA is TGTGCCAGCAGCTTAAGTGCTAGTAAGTACAATGAGCAGTTCTTC. The rearrangement uses TRBV7-2 and TRBJ2-1; no clear D. Trimming took 2 bases from V and 4 from J, leaving 12 bases between them. There are 15 residues in the CDR3. The germline gives CDR1 SGHTA, CDR2 FQGNSA.

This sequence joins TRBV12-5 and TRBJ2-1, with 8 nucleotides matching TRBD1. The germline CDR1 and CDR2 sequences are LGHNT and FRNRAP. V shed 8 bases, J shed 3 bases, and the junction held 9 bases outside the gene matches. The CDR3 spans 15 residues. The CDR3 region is CASHDQGAHYNEQFF. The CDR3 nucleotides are TGTGCTAGTCACGACCAGGGGGCCCACTACAATGAGCAGTTCTTC. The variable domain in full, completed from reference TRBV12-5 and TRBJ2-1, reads DARVTQTPRHKVTEMGQEVTMRCQPILGHNTVFWYRQTMMQGLELLAYFRNRAPLDDSGMPKDRFSAEMPDATLATLKIQPSEPRDSAVYFCASHDQGAHYNEQFFGPGTRLTVL.

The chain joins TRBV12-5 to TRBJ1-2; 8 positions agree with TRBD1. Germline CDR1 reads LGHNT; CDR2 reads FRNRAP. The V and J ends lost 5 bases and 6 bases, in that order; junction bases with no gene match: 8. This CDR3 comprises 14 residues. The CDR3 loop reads CASGPRTGQDGYTF. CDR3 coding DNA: TGTGCTAGTGGTCCGAGGACAGGGCAGGATGGCTACACCTTC.

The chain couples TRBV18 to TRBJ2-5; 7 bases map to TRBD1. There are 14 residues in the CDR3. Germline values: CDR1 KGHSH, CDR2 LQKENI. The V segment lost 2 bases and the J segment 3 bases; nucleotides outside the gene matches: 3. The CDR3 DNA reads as TGTGCCAGCTCACCAAGAACAGGGGAAGAGACCCAGTACTTC. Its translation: CASSPRTGEETQYF.

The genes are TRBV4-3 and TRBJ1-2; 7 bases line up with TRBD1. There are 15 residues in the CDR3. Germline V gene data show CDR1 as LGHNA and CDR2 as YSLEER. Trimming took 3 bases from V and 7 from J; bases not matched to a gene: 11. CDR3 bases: TGCGCCAGCAGCCATATATACAGCAACAGGGGTGGCTACACCTTC. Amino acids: CASSHIYSNRGGYTF.